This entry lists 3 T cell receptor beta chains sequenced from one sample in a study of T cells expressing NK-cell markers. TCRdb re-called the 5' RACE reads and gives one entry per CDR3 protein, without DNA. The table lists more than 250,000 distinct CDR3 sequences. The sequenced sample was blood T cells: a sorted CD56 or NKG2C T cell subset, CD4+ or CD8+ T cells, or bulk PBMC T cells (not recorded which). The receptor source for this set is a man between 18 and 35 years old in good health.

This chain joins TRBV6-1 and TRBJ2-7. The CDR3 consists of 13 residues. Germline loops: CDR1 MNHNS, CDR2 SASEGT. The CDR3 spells CASSRTVNYEQYF.

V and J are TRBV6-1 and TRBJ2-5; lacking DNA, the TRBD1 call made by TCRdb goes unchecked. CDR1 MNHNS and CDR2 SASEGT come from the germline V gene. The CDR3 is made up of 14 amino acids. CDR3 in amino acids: CASRPQTGSETQYF.

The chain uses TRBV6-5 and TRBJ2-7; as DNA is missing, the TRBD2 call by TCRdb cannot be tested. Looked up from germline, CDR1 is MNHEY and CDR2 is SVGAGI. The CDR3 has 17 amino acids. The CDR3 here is CASSYSRWRARSYEQYF.